This section outlines one TCR beta chain sequence together with its context. The repertoire was sequenced with immunoSEQ multiplex PCR; TCRdb's copy has only in-frame clones and lacks some. This table has about 660,000 clones, roughly 88% appearing once. The source of the sample is a study of shared T cell receptors in the human thymus. The junction had 7 bases not matched to a gene; V was cut back by 8 bases and J by 7 bases. CDR3 length equals 14 residues. Germline CDR1 MGHDK, CDR2 SYGVNS. The data also belong to a second study, concerning human thymus T cells. That paper notes: Having surgery to correct congenital heart defects, healthy Finnish infants acted as the donors. Across thymic and blood repertoires, the usage of V and J genes appeared to be biased. Related studies found that unrelated individuals share highly overlapping thymic repertoires.

V and J are TRBV25-1 and TRBJ2-1; 11 bases map to TRBD1. The sequenced sample consisted of thymocytes. The origin of this receptor is a boy in the first two years of life with a congenital heart defect. The CDR3, as DNA: TGTGCCAGCCCCCCCGGGACAGGGGGAAATGAGCAGTTCTTC. Encoded protein: CASPPGTGGNEQFF.